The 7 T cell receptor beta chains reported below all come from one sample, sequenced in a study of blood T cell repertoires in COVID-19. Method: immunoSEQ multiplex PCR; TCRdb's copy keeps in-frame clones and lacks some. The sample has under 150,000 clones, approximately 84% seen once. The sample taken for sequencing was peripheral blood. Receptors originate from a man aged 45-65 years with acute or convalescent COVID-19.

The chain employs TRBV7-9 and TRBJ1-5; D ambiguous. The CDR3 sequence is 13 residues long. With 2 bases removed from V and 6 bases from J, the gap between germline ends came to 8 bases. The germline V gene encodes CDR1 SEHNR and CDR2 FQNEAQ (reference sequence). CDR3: CASSLNGVQPQHF. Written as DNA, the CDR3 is TGTGCCAGCAGCTTAAACGGGGTTCAGCCCCAGCATTTT.

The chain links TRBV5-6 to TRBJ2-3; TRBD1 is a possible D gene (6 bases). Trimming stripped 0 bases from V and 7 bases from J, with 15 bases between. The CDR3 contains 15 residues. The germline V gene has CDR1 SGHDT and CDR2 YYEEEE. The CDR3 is CASSLEDSSPYTQYF. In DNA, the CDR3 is TGTGCCAGCAGCTTGGAGGACAGTTCTCCCTATACGCAGTATTTT.

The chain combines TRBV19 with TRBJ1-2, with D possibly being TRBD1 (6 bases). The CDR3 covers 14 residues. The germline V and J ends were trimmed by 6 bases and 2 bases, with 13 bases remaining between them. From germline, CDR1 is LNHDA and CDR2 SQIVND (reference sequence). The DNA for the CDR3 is TGTGCCAGTAGACTTTCGGACAGAAACTATGGCTACACCTTC. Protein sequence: CASRLSDRNYGYTF.

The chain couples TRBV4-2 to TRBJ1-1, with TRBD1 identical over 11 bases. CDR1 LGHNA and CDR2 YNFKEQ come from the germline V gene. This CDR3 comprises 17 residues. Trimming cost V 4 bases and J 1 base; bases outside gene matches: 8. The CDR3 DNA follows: TGTGCCAGCAGCCTCTCCGGGACAGGGGGACCGAACACTGAAGCTTTCTTT. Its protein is CASSLSGTGGPNTEAFF.

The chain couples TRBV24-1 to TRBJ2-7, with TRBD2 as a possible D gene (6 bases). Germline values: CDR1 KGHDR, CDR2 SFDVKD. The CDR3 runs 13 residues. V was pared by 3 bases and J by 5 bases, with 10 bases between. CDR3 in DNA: TGTGCCACCAGTGATGGAGGGCTGAACGAGCAGTACTTC. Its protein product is CATSDGGLNEQYF.

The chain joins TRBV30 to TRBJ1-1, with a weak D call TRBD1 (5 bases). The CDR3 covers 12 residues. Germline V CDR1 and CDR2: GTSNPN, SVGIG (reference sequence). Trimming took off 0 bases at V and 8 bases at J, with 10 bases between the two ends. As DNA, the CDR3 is TGTGCCTGGAGTGTTGGTCCAGGGGAAGCTTTCTTT. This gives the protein CAWSVGPGEAFF.

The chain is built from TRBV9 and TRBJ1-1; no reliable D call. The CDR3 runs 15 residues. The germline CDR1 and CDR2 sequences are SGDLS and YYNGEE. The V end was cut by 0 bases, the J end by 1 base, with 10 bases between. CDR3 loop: CASSVASWPNTEAFF. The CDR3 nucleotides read TGTGCCAGCAGCGTAGCATCCTGGCCGAACACTGAAGCTTTCTTT.